What follows are 9 T cell receptor beta chains derived from one specimen sequenced in a study of blood T cell repertoires in COVID-19. Repertoires were generated with immunoSEQ multiplex PCR, while TCRdb's copy carries only in-frame clones and drops some. The repertoire holds 60,000 or so clones, with 87% as singletons. The sample comprised peripheral blood. The receptors were sampled from a man aged 60 to 75 with active or convalescent COVID-19.

The J gene is TRBJ2-1, the V gene TRBV3-1 (or the pseudogene TRBV3-2); possible D gene TRBD1, 6 bases. Germline V gene lookup returns CDR1 LGHDT and CDR2 YNNKEL (reference sequence). The CDR3 is 15 amino acids. Trimming stripped 3 bases from V and 3 bases from J, with 12 bases between. CDR3 residues: CASSHRRDNYNEQFF. The CDR3 DNA sequence: TGTGCCAGCAGCCATCGACGGGACAACTACAATGAGCAGTTCTTC.

This clone has just one count. The chain joins TRBV9 to TRBJ1-2; TRBD1 agrees at 9 bases. The CDR3 length is 16 residues. The germline V gene encodes CDR1 SGDLS and CDR2 YYNGEE. Trimming took 0 bases from V and 7 from J; bases not matched to a gene: 10. CDR3 loop: CASSVVGTGNVGGYTF. CDR3 coding DNA: TGTGCCAGCAGCGTAGTTGGGACAGGGAACGTGGGTGGCTACACCTTC.

The CDR3 coding sequence is TGTGCCAGCAGCTTGGGGGGCGATGGGAGGCAGCAGTACTTC. Translation: CASSLGGDGRQQYF. This sequence joins TRBV5-5 and TRBJ2-7; D possibly corresponds to TRBD2 (6 bases). This CDR3 contains 14 residues. Trimming took off 0 bases at V and 8 bases at J, with 15 bases between the two ends. Germline values: CDR1 SGHKS, CDR2 YYEKEE (reference sequence).

The chain joins TRBV11-2 to TRBJ2-7, with 10 positions matching TRBD1. CDR1 and CDR2 from the germline V gene are SGHAT and FQNNGV. J lost 7 bases, V lost 6 bases, and 12 bases had no gene match. The CDR3 loop spans 15 amino acids. CDR3 bases: TGTGCCAGCAGTAGCCTTTGGACAGGGGGTTGGGAGCAGTACTTC. It translates to CASSSLWTGGWEQYF. Together with reference TRBV11-2 and TRBJ2-7, the CDR3 gives the full variable domain: EAGVAQSPRYKIIEKRQSVAFWCNPISGHATLYWYQQILGQGPKLLIQFQNNGVVDDSQLPKDRFSAERLKGVDSTLKIQPAKLEDSAVYLCASSSLWTGGWEQYFGPGTRLTVT.

The chain links TRBV30 to TRBJ2-1; D may be TRBD2 (6 bases). CDR1 is GTSNPN and CDR2 is SVGIG in the germline V gene (reference sequence). The V end was cut by 0 bases, the J end by 1 base, with 16 bases between. CDR3 size: 17 residues. In nucleotides, the CDR3 is TGTGCCTGGAGTGTTGGTGGCGGGGCTGTGTCCTACAATGAGCAGTTCTTC. Protein: CAWSVGGGAVSYNEQFF.

The CDR3 DNA sequence: TGTGCCAGCAGTTTATCGTCACTTCAGCCCCAGCATTTT. Translation: CASSLSSLQPQHF. The chain carries TRBV27 and TRBJ1-5; unclear D gene. Trimming cost V 0 bases and J 6 bases, with 6 bases left between them. The CDR3 is 13 residues long. The germline V gene has CDR1 MNHEY and CDR2 SMNVEV (reference sequence).

This chain connects TRBV6-2 or TRBV6-3 to TRBJ1-6, with TRBD1 matching 7 bases. Germline loops: CDR1 MNHEY, CDR2 SVGEGT. V lost 6 bases to trimming and J lost 9 bases; unmatched junction nucleotides: 8. The CDR3 covers 14 residues. The CDR3 is CASSYNYRGSPLHF. The CDR3 DNA follows: TGTGCCAGCAGCTATAATTACAGGGGTTCACCCCTCCACTTT.

The gene calls are TRBV3-1 (or the pseudogene TRBV3-2) and TRBJ1-1; the match to TRBD1 covers 7 bases. Losses at the gene ends were 6 bases for V and 2 bases for J; bases not matched to a gene: 6. The CDR3 totals 14 residues. The germline V gene encodes CDR1 LGHDT and CDR2 YNNKEL (reference sequence). CDR3 region: CASRNGQVNTEAFF. CDR3 nucleotide sequence: TGTGCCAGCAGGAACGGACAGGTCAACACTGAAGCTTTCTTT.

The chain couples TRBV7-8 to TRBJ1-5; 11 bases map to TRBD1. This CDR3 is built from 15 residues. Germline CDR1 and CDR2: SGHVS and FQNEAQ. Losses at the gene ends were 1 base for V and 7 bases for J; bases not matched to a gene: 3. CDR3 loop: CASSLGTGGMQPQHF. CDR3 DNA sequence: TGTGCCAGCAGCTTAGGGACAGGGGGCATGCAGCCCCAGCATTTT.